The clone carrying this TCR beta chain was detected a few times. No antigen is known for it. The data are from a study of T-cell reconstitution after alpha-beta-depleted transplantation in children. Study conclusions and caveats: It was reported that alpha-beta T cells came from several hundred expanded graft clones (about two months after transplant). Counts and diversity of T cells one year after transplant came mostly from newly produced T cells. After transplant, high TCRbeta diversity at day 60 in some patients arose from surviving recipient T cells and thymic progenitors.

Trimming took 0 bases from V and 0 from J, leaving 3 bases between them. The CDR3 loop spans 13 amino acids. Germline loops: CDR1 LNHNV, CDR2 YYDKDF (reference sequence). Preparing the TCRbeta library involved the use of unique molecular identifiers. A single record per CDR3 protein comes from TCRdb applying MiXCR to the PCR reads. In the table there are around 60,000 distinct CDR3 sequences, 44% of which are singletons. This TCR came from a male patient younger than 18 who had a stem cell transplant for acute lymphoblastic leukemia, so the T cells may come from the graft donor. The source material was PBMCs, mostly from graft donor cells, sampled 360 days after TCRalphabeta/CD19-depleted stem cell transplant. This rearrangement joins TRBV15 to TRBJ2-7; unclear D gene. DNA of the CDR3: TGTGCCACCAGCAGAGACTCCTCCTACGAGCAGTACTTC. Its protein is CATSRDSSYEQYF.